This TCR beta chain derives from a study of blood T cell repertoires in COVID-19. Looking at the study overall: The United States, Italy and Spain supplied acute and convalescent COVID-19 samples.

V lost 5 bases and J lost 3, with 16 bases in between. The CDR3 has 15 amino acids. Germline CDR1 reads MNHEY; CDR2 reads SVGAGI. Original handling: Amplification of reference gene primers was used by the study to estimate nucleated cell counts. Assay used: immunoSEQ multiplex PCR; TCRdb lists only in-frame clones, some missing. That table is the source of V, J and clone size, and D and trimming were worked out from the DNA. The sample has roughly 250,000 clones; just over 90% are singletons. Cohorts were assigned according to the clinical history that participants reported. Two negative PCRs, clearance, or symptom resolution were required of recovered Cohort 3 donors.

V usage is TRBV6-5 and J usage is TRBJ1-2; maybe TRBD1 (6 bases). Sequences were obtained from PBMCs or T cells enriched from blood (not recorded which). The TCR was taken from a woman younger than 35 who had recovered from COVID-19. The CDR3 DNA reads TGTGCCAGCAGTCACTACCAGGGGAACGACTATGGCTACACCTTC. This encodes CASSHYQGNDYGYTF.